This entry lists 16 T cell receptor beta chains sequenced from one sample in a study of blood T cell repertoires in COVID-19. Data came from immunoSEQ multiplex PCR; TCRdb stores just in-frame clones and leaves some out. The data contain around 64,000 clones, 80% to 90% of them seen just once; the ten biggest clones take up under 6.5%. Source material: peripheral blood. These receptor sequences come from a man aged 45 to 65 with active COVID-19.

For the CDR3, the DNA is TGCAGTGCGAGTGTTGGGCAGGGTGGATACAATGAGCAGTTCTTC. Translated, it gives CSASVGQGGYNEQFF. The chain links TRBV20-1 to TRBJ2-1; D is perhaps TRBD1 (5 bases). The CDR3 is 15 amino acids. The V gene lost 6 bases and the J gene lost 4 bases, with 19 bases spanning the gap. Germline CDR1 reads DFQATT; CDR2 reads SNEGSKA (reference sequence).

The DNA of the CDR3 is TGTGCCTCCACTTGGACAGGGGGCTTTATGAGCAATCAGCCCCAGCATTTT. This encodes CASTWTGGFMSNQPQHF. The J gene is TRBJ1-5, the V gene TRBV19, with 11 bases aligning to TRBD1. There are 17 residues in the CDR3. Germline lookup yields CDR1 LNHDA and CDR2 SQIVND (reference sequence). V lost 11 bases to trimming and J lost 1 base; unmatched junction nucleotides: 13.

The chain couples TRBV10-1 to TRBJ2-7, with 13 bases aligning to TRBD2. From germline, CDR1 is WNHNN and CDR2 SYGVQD (reference sequence). V gave up 5 bases and J gave up 5 bases; unmatched junction bases: 6. The CDR3 contains 15 residues. The CDR3: CASSQTSGRIHEQYF. As DNA, the CDR3 is TGCGCCAGCAGTCAGACTAGCGGGAGGATCCACGAGCAGTACTTC.

The chain links TRBV14 to TRBJ2-5, with D possibly matching TRBD1 (6 bases). The CDR3 contains 16 residues. V lost 1 base to trimming and J lost 4 bases, with 16 bases between them. Germline CDR1 and CDR2: SGHDN and FVKESK. CDR3 loop: CASSQGGAGVPETQYF. The CDR3 DNA is TGTGCCAGCAGCCAAGGTGGCGCAGGGGTTCCAGAGACCCAGTACTTC.

The genes are TRBV13 and TRBJ1-2; 8 nucleotides align to TRBD1. CDR1 and CDR2 from the germline V gene are PRHDT and FYEKMQ (reference sequence). V shed 3 bases, J shed 6 bases, and the junction held 9 bases outside the gene matches. The CDR3 has 15 residues. The CDR3 DNA reads as TGTGCCAGCAGCTTCGGGGGCAGGGGGCCAGATGGCTACACCTTC. Its protein is CASSFGGRGPDGYTF.

The chain joins TRBV9 to TRBJ2-3, with TRBD2 identical over 9 bases. Germline CDR1 is SGDLS and CDR2 is YYNGEE. V lost 0 bases to trimming and J lost 0 bases; unmatched junction nucleotides: 8. The CDR3 runs to 18 residues. The DNA of the CDR3 is TGTGCCAGCAGCGTAGGGGTAGCGGGAGTCGGGAGCACAGATACGCAGTATTTT. Translation gives CASSVGVAGVGSTDTQYF.

In its sample, this clone was seen once. The V and J genes are TRBV24-1 and TRBJ1-3; 8 bases line up with TRBD1. This CDR3 comprises 16 residues. V lost 4 bases and J lost 2; bases outside the gene matches: 6. From germline, CDR1 is KGHDR and CDR2 SFDVKD. Here the CDR3 DNA reads TGTGCCACCAGTGACCCACAGGGGGAGGCTGGAAACACCATATATTTT. It yields the protein CATSDPQGEAGNTIYF.

The chain is built from TRBV15 and TRBJ1-1; 9 bases are a match to TRBD1. The CDR3 covers 14 residues. Germline lookup yields CDR1 LNHNV and CDR2 YYDKDF (reference sequence). V was pared by 2 bases and J by 4 bases, with 2 bases of the junction left unmatched. The CDR3 loop reads CATSRQTGGTEAFF. The CDR3 nucleotides are TGTGCCACCAGCAGACAGACAGGGGGCACTGAAGCTTTCTTT.

This clone was detected a few times. The chain has TRBV19 and TRBJ2-1; possible D gene TRBD2, 6 bases. Germline V gene data show CDR1 as LNHDA and CDR2 as SQIVND (reference sequence). There are 15 residues in the CDR3. With 3 bases removed from V and 8 bases from J, the gap between germline ends came to 17 bases. In DNA form, the CDR3 reads TGTGCCAGTAGTATGCGGGATAAAAGAACCCATGAGCAGTTCTTC. This encodes CASSMRDKRTHEQFF.

V and J are TRBV7-2 and TRBJ2-5; a possible D gene is TRBD2 (6 bases). Trimming shortened V by 1 base and J by 0 bases, and 12 bases separated the two germline ends. Germline V gene data show CDR1 as SGHTA and CDR2 as FQGNSA. The CDR3 is made up of 16 amino acids. This CDR3 reads CASSLVVGRYQETQYF. The CDR3 DNA is TGTGCCAGCAGCTTAGTGGTAGGGAGGTACCAAGAGACCCAGTACTTC.

The chain joins TRBV4-1 to TRBJ1-3, with D perhaps TRBD1 (6 bases). The CDR3 totals 16 residues. V lost 4 bases, J lost 2 bases, and 15 bases lay in between. Germline V gene sequence: CDR1 MGHRA, CDR2 YSYEKL. CDR3 region: CASSRTNRVTGNTIYF. The CDR3 DNA reads TGCGCCAGCAGCCGAACTAACAGGGTTACTGGAAACACCATATATTTT.

The chain employs TRBV11-2 and TRBJ2-1; 14 bases are shared with TRBD2. The CDR3 contains 17 residues. Trimming at V came to 5 bases and at J to 5 bases, leaving 8 bases not matched to a gene. Per the germline V gene, CDR1 is SGHAT and CDR2 is FQNNGV. For the CDR3, the DNA is TGTGCCAGCAGCATGGGGACTAGCGGGAGTAGGAACAATGAGCAGTTCTTC. Encoded protein: CASSMGTSGSRNNEQFF.

The chain has TRBV5-4 and TRBJ1-2; weak D call: TRBD1 (5 bases). CDR1 is SGHNT and CDR2 is YYREEE in the germline V gene (reference sequence). Trimming removed 2 bases at V and 0 bases at J, with 11 bases between. The CDR3 is 15 residues long. CDR3 coding DNA: TGTGCCAGCAGCTTAACAGGTTTTCCTAACTATGGCTACACCTTC. Translated, it gives CASSLTGFPNYGYTF.

The V call is TRBV28, the J call TRBJ1-2; a possible D gene is TRBD1 (6 bases). V was clipped by 11 bases and J by 7 bases, with 35 bases between them. CDR1 is MDHEN and CDR2 is SYDVKM in the germline V gene. The CDR3 runs 18 residues. CDR3 bases: TGTGCCGGACAAAGCAGTTTATATGATATAGGGGGTGGTGGTGGCTACACCTTC. This codes for CAGQSSLYDIGGGGGYTF.

V is TRBV28 and J is TRBJ2-7; 11 positions agree with TRBD1. The CDR3 has 14 residues. CDR1 and CDR2 (germline): MDHEN, SYDVKM. Trimming cost V 4 bases and J 4 bases; bases outside gene matches: 3. The CDR3 sequence: CASSSDRGRYEQYF. The CDR3 DNA is TGTGCCAGCAGTTCGGACAGGGGGCGGTACGAGCAGTACTTC.

The DNA of the CDR3 is TGTGCCATCAATTCAGGGGGCGAGGGTTCACCCCTCCACTTT. Its protein product is CAINSGGEGSPLHF. The gene calls are TRBV10-3 and TRBJ1-6; TRBD1 matches 8 bases. Trimming cost V 7 bases and J 9 bases; bases outside gene matches: 8. CDR1 ENHRY and CDR2 SYGVKD come from the germline V gene. This CDR3 region has 14 residues.